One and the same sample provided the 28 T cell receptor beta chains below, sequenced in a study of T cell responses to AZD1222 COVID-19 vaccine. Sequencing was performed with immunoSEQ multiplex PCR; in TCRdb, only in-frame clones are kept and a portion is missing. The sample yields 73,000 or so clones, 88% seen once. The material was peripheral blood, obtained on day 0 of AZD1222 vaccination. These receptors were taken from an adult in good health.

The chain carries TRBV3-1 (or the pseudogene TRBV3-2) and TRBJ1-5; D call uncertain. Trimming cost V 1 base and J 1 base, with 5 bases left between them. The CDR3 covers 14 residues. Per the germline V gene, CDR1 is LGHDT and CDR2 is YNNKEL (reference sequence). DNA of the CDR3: TGTGCCAGCAGCCAAGTTTCGAGCAATCAGCCCCAGCATTTT. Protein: CASSQVSSNQPQHF.

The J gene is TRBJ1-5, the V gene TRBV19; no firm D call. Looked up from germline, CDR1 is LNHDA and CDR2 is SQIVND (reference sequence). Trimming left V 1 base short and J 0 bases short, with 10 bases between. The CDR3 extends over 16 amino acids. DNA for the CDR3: TGTGCCAGTAGTATAGGAGGCAGAAATAGCAATCAGCCCCAGCATTTT. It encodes CASSIGGRNSNQPQHF. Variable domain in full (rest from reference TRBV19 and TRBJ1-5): DGGITQSPKYLFRKEGQNVTLSCEQNLNHDAMYWYRQDPGQGLRLIYYSQIVNDFQKGDIAEGYSVSREKKESFPLTVTSAQKNPTAFYLCASSIGGRNSNQPQHFGDGTRLSIL.

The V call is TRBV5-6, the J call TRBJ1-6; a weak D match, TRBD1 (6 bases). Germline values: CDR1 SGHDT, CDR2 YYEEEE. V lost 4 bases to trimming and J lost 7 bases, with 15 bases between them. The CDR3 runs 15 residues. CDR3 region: CASSAQGLGNSPLHF. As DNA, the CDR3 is TGTGCCAGCAGCGCACAGGGTCTAGGGAATTCACCCCTCCACTTT.

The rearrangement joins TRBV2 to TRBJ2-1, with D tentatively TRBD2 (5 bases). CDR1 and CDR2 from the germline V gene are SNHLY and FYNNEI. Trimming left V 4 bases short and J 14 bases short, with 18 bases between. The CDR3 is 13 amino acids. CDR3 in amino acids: CASSAGLEVGKFF. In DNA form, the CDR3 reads TGTGCCAGCAGTGCCGGGCTCGAGGTCGGGAAGTTCTTC.

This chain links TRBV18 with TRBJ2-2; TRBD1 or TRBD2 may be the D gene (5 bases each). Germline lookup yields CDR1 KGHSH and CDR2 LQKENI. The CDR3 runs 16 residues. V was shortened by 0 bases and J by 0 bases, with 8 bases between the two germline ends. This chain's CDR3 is CASSPPGTANTGELFF. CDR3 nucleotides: TGTGCCAGCTCACCACCCGGGACGGCGAACACCGGGGAGCTGTTTTTT.

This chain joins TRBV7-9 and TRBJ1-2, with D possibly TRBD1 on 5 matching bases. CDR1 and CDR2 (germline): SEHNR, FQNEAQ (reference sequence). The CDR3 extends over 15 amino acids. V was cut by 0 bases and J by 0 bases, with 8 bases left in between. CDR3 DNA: TGTGCCAGCAGCTTAGCGGGACCGCCTAACTATGGCTACACCTTC. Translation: CASSLAGPPNYGYTF. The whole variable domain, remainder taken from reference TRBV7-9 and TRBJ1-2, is DTGVSQNPRHKITKRGQNVTFRCDPISEHNRLYWYRQTLGQGPEFLTYFQNEAQLEKSRLLSDRFSAERPKGSFSTLEIQRTEQGDSAMYLCASSLAGPPNYGYTFGSGTRLTVV.

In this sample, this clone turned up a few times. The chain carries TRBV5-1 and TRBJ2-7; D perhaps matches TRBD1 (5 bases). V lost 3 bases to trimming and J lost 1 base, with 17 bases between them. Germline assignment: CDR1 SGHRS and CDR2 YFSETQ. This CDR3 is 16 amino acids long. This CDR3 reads CASSSDDRRRSYEQYF. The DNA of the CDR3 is TGCGCCAGCAGCTCAGACGACAGACGTAGGTCCTACGAGCAGTACTTC.

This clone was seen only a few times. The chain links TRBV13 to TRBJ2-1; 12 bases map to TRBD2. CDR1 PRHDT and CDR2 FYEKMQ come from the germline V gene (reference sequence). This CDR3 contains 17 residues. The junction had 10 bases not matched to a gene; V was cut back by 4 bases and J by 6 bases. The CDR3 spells CASSSSIRTSGTNEQFF. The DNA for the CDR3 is TGTGCCAGCAGCTCCTCGATTCGGACTAGCGGGACCAATGAGCAGTTCTTC.

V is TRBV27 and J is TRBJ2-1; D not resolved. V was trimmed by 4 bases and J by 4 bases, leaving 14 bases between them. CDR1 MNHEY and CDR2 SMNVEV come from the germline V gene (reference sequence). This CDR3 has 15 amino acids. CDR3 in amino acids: CASSSRAAVYNEQFF. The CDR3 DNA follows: TGTGCCAGCAGTTCCCGGGCGGCGGTATACAATGAGCAGTTCTTC.

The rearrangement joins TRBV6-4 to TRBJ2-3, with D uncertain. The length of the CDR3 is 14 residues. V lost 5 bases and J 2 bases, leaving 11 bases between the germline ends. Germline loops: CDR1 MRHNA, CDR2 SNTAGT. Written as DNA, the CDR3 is TGTGCCAGCAGTACGGGTCCTGACACAGATACGCAGTATTTT. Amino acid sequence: CASSTGPDTDTQYF.

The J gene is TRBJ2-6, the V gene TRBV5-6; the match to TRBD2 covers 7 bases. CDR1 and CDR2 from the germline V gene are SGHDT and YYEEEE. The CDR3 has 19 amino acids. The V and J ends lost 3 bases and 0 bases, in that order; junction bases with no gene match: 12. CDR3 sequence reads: CASSSWGRGFSSGANVLTF. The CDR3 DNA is TGTGCCAGCAGCTCTTGGGGGAGGGGCTTTAGCTCTGGGGCCAACGTCCTGACTTTC.

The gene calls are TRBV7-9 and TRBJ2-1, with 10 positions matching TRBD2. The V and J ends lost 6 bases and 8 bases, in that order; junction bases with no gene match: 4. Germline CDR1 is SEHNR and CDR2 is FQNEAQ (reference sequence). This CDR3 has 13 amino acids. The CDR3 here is CASRAGGPDEQFF. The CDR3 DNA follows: TGTGCCAGCAGAGCGGGAGGGCCGGATGAGCAGTTCTTC.

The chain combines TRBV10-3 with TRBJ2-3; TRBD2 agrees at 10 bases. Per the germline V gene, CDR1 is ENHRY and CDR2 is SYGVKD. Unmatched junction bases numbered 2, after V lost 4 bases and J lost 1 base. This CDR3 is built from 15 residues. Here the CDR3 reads CAISVGLAGTDTQYF. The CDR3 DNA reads TGTGCCATCAGTGTCGGACTAGCGGGCACAGATACGCAGTATTTT.

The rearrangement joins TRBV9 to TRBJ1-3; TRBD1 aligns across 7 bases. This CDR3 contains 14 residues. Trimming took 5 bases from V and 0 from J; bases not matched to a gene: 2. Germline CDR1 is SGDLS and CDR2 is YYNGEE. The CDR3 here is CASRTGVSGNTIYF. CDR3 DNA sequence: TGTGCCAGCAGAACAGGGGTCTCTGGAAACACCATATATTTT.

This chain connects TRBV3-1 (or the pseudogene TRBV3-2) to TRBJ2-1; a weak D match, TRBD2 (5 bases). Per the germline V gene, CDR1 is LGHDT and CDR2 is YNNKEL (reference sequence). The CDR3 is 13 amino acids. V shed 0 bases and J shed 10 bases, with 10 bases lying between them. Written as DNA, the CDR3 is TGTGCCAGCAGCCAAGATTCGGCGGGCGAGCAGTTCTTC. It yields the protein CASSQDSAGEQFF.

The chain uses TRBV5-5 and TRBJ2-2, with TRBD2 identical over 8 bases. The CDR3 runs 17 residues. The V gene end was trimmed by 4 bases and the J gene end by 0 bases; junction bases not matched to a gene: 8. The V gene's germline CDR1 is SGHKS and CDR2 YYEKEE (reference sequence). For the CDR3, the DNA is TGTGCCAGCAGCGCAGCGGGAGTTGAGGCGAACACCGGGGAGCTGTTTTTT. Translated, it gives CASSAAGVEANTGELFF.

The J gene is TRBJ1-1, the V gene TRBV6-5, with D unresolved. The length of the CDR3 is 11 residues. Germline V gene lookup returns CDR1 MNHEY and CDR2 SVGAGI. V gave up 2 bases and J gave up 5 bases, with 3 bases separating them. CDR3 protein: CASSYGTEAFF. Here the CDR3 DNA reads TGTGCCAGCAGTTACGGGACTGAAGCTTTCTTT.

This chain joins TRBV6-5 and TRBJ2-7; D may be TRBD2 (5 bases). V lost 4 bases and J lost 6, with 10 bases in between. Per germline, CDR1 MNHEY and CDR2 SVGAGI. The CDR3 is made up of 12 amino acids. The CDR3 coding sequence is TGTGCCAGCAGTTCCCCCGGGGTCGAGCAGTACTTC. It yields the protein CASSSPGVEQYF.

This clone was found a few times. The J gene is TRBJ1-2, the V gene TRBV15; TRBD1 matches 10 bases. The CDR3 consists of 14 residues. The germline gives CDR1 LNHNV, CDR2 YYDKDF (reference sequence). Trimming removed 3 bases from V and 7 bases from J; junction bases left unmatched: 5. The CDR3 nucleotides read TGTGCCACCAGCAGTCGGGGGACAGGGGTTGGCTACACCTTC. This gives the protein CATSSRGTGVGYTF.

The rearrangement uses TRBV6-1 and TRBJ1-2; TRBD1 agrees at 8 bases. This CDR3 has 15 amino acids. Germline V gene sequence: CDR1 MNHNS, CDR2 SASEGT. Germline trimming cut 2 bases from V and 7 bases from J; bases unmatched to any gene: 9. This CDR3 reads CASSETRDRGRGYTF. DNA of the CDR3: TGTGCCAGCAGTGAAACCCGAGACAGGGGCCGTGGCTACACCTTC.

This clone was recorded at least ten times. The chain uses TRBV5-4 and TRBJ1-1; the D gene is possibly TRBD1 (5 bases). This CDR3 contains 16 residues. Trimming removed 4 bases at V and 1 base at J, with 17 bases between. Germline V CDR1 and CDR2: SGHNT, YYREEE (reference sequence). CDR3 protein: CASSPEVGRGNTEAFF. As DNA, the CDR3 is TGTGCCAGCAGCCCCGAGGTGGGACGCGGGAACACTGAAGCTTTCTTT.

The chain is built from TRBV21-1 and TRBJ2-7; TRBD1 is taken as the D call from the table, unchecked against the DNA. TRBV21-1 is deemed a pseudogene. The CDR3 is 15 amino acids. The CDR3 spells CASSKSRDRGYEQYF. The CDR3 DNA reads TGTGCCAGCAGCAAATCACGGGACAGGGGCTACGAGCAGTACTTC.

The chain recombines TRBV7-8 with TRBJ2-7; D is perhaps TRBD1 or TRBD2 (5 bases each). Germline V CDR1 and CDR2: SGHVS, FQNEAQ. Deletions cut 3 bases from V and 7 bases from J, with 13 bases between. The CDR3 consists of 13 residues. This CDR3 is CASSLVGVGEQYF. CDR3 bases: TGTGCCAGCAGCTTGGTGGGGGTGGGAGAGCAGTACTTC.

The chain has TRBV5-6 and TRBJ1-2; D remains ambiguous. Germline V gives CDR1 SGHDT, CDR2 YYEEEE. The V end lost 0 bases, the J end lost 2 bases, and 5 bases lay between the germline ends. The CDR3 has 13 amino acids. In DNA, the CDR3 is TGTGCCAGCAGCTTGGACAGAAACTATGGCTACACCTTC. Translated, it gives CASSLDRNYGYTF.

CDR3 protein: CASSADLNSPLHF. The CDR3 DNA reads TGTGCCAGCAGCGCAGACCTTAATTCACCCCTCCACTTT. This rearrangement joins TRBV5-8 to TRBJ1-6; D gene unclear. Germline CDR1 reads SGHTS; CDR2 reads YDEGEE. Deletions cut 4 bases from V and 6 bases from J, with 8 bases between. CDR3 size: 13 residues.

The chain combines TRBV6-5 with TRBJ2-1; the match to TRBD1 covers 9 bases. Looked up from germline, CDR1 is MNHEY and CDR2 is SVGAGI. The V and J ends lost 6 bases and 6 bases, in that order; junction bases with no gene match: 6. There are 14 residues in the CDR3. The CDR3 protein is CASSEGQGGNEQFF. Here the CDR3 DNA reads TGTGCCAGCAGCGAGGGACAGGGCGGCAATGAGCAGTTCTTC.

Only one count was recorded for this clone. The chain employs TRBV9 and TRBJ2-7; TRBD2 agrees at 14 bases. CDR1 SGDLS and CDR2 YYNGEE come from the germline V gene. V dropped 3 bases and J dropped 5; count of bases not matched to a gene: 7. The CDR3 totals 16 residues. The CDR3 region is CASSALGTSGSNEQYF. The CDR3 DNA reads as TGTGCCAGCAGCGCCCTAGGGACTAGCGGGAGCAACGAGCAGTACTTC.

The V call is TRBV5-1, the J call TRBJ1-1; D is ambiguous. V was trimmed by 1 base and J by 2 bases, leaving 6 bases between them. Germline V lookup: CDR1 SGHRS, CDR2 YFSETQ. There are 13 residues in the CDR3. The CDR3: CASSLLTNTEAFF. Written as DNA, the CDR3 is TGCGCCAGCAGCTTGTTGACTAACACTGAAGCTTTCTTT.